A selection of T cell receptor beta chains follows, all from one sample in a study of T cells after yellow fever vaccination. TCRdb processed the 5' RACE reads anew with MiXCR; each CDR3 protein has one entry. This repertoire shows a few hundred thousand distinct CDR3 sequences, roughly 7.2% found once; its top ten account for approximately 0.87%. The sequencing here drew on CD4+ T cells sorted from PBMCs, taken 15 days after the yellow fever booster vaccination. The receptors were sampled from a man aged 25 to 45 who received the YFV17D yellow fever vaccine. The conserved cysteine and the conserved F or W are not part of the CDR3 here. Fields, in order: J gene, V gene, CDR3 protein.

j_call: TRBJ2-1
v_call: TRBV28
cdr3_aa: ASSSRAYSYNEQF

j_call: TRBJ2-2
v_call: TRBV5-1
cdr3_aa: ASSSLAGGPNTGELF

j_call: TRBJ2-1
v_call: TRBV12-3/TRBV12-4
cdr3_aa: ASSSLGSRYAEQF

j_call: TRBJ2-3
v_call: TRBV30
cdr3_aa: AWSVQRVGQY

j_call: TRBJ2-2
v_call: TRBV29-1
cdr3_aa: SGGRGSNTGELF

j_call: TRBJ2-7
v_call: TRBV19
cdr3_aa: ASRPGLAGYEQY

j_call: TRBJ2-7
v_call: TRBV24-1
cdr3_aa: ATSDFYGSPQY

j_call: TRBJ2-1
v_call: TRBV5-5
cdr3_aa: ASSWGGRGQGNEQF

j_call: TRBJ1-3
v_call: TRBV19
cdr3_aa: ASSISGTYSGNTIY

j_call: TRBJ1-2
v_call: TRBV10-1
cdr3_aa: ASSVDRSYGYT